Presented here are 18 T cell receptor beta chains from one specimen sequenced in a study of shared clonotypes between healthy human individuals. Generated by immunoSEQ multiplex PCR, the TCRdb table keeps only in-frame clones and is missing some. The sample records fewer than 1.6 million clones, 98% being singletons. Material for sequencing was naive CD4+ T cells sorted from blood. The subset is: CD45RA+ positively selected. The receptor set was obtained from a man aged 25 to 40 in good health.

This chain connects TRBV19 to TRBJ2-1, with TRBD2 matching over 7 bases. CDR1 and CDR2 (germline): LNHDA, SQIVND (reference sequence). This CDR3 region has 15 residues. Trimming at V came to 2 bases and at J to 3 bases, leaving 4 bases not matched to a gene. This chain's CDR3 is CASSISLAVYNEQFF. CDR3 coding DNA: TGTGCCAGTAGTATATCCCTAGCGGTCTACAATGAGCAGTTCTTC.

Remarks on this clone: This sample includes further DNA sequences coding for the same CDR3. The chain links TRBV9 to TRBJ2-3; possible D gene TRBD2, 5 bases. The CDR3 totals 14 residues. Germline V CDR1 and CDR2: SGDLS, YYNGEE. The V gene lost 0 bases and the J gene lost 0 bases, with 5 bases spanning the gap. This CDR3 reads CASSVAGSTDTQYF. The CDR3 bases are TGTGCCAGCAGCGTAGCGGGAAGCACAGATACGCAGTATTTT.

In its sample, this clone was seen once. This chain uses TRBV28 with TRBJ1-1; D possibly corresponds to TRBD1 (5 bases). CDR1 is MDHEN and CDR2 is SYDVKM in the germline V gene. V was shortened by 6 bases and J by 0 bases, with 14 bases between the two germline ends. This CDR3 comprises 15 residues. CDR3 amino acids: CASSYPGTVNTEAFF. In nucleotides, the CDR3 is TGTGCCAGCAGCTACCCCGGGACGGTGAACACTGAAGCTTTCTTT.

The chain uses TRBV6-5 and TRBJ2-1; D call uncertain. Germline V gene sequence: CDR1 MNHEY, CDR2 SVGAGI. The CDR3 totals 15 residues. Trimming shortened V by 6 bases and J by 4 bases, and 16 bases separated the two germline ends. CDR3 DNA: TGTGCCAGCAGCCCCCCTCGCCCTAGATACAATGAGCAGTTCTTC. Protein sequence: CASSPPRPRYNEQFF.

This sequence joins TRBV10-2 and TRBJ2-1; possible D gene TRBD2, 6 bases. The length of the CDR3 is 13 residues. Trimming shortened V by 2 bases and J by 6 bases, and 8 bases separated the two germline ends. The V gene's germline CDR1 is WSHSY and CDR2 SAAADI. Written as DNA, the CDR3 is TGCGCCAGCAGTGAGAGGCGGGGCAATGAGCAGTTCTTC. Encoded protein: CASSERRGNEQFF.

The chain links TRBV13 to TRBJ2-4; unclear D gene. V was clipped by 3 bases and J by 6 bases, with 6 bases between them. The CDR3 is made up of 12 amino acids. CDR1 and CDR2 from the germline V gene are PRHDT and FYEKMQ (reference sequence). CDR3 residues: CASSLYLNIQYF. CDR3 sequence (DNA): TGTGCCAGCAGCTTGTACTTAAACATTCAGTACTTC. The whole variable domain, remainder taken from reference TRBV13 and TRBJ2-4, is AAGVIQSPRHLIKEKRETATLKCYPIPRHDTVYWYQQGPGQDPQFLISFYEKMQSDKGSIPDRFSAQQFSDYHSELNMSSLELGDSALYFCASSLYLNIQYFGAGTRLSVL.

J is TRBJ1-5 and V is TRBV6-6, with D possibly matching TRBD1 (5 bases). The V and J ends lost 2 bases and 5 bases respectively, with 10 bases between them. This CDR3 is 14 amino acids long. Germline V gene data show CDR1 as MNHNY and CDR2 as SVGAGI (reference sequence). CDR3 in amino acids: CASSYQGRDQPQHF. Here the CDR3 DNA reads TGTGCCAGCAGTTACCAGGGTAGGGATCAGCCCCAGCATTTT.

Here the CDR3 reads CASMRRERETQYF. CDR3 nucleotides: TGTGCCAGCATGAGGCGGGAAAGGGAGACCCAGTACTTC. The chain joins TRBV27 to TRBJ2-5, with TRBD2 as a possible D gene (6 bases). With 7 bases removed from V and 5 bases from J, the gap between germline ends came to 14 bases. This CDR3 is built from 13 residues. The germline CDR1 and CDR2 sequences are MNHEY and SMNVEV (reference sequence).

The CDR3 spells CASSPSAGRISYGYTF. CDR3 DNA: TGTGCCAGCTCACCTTCGGCAGGACGAATTTCCTATGGCTACACCTTC. This sequence joins TRBV18 and TRBJ1-2, with D unresolved. V was cut by 3 bases and J by 4 bases, with 18 bases left in between. CDR3 size: 16 residues. CDR1 KGHSH and CDR2 LQKENI come from the germline V gene. The full variable domain, completed using reference TRBV18 and TRBJ1-2, is NAGVMQNPRHLVRRRGQEARLRCSPMKGHSHVYWYRQLPEEGLKFMVYLQKENIIDESGMPKERFSAEFPKEGPSILRIQQVVRGDSAAYFCASSPSAGRISYGYTFGSGTRLTVV.

The rearrangement joins TRBV5-4 to TRBJ2-7, with D maybe TRBD2 (6 bases). V shed 4 bases and J shed 5 bases, with 13 bases lying between them. Germline V gives CDR1 SGHNT, CDR2 YYREEE (reference sequence). This CDR3 has 13 residues. CDR3 in amino acids: CASSAGLQDEQYF. CDR3 coding DNA: TGTGCCAGCAGCGCGGGACTTCAGGACGAGCAGTACTTC. The full variable domain, with the rest looked up from reference TRBV5-4 and TRBJ2-7, is ETGVTQSPTHLIKTRGQQVTLRCSSQSGHNTVSWYQQALGQGPQFIFQYYREEENGRGNFPPRFSGLQFPNYSSELNVNALELDDSALYLCASSAGLQDEQYFGPGTRLTVT.

The chain couples TRBV7-6 to TRBJ2-1; no definite D call. Germline values: CDR1 SGHVS, CDR2 FNYEAQ. Trimming removed 6 bases at V and 5 bases at J, with 11 bases between. This CDR3 has 13 residues. The DNA for the CDR3 is TGTGCCAGCAGTTATATTGGAGACAATGAGCAGTTCTTC. It translates to CASSYIGDNEQFF.

A note on this clone: Other DNA sequences within the sample encode an identical CDR3. This chain connects TRBV18 to TRBJ1-1; possibly TRBD1 for D (5 bases). Germline CDR1 is KGHSH and CDR2 is LQKENI. The CDR3 has 14 residues. Trimming removed 6 bases at V and 1 base at J, with 12 bases between. The CDR3 loop reads CASSPSQGNTEAFF. The CDR3 coding sequence is TGTGCCAGCTCGCCCAGTCAGGGGAACACTGAAGCTTTCTTT.

The V and J genes are TRBV4-1 and TRBJ2-1; perhaps TRBD2 as D (6 bases). This CDR3 is built from 17 residues. The V gene lost 0 bases and the J gene lost 2 bases, with 14 bases spanning the gap. Looked up from germline, CDR1 is MGHRA and CDR2 is YSYEKL. The CDR3 reads CASSQDERRGPYNEQFF. As DNA, the CDR3 is TGCGCCAGCAGCCAAGATGAGAGGCGGGGACCCTACAATGAGCAGTTCTTC.

J is TRBJ2-7 and V is TRBV14, with D unclear. CDR3 size: 16 residues. V lost 4 bases and J 0 bases, leaving 16 bases between the germline ends. Looked up from germline, CDR1 is SGHDN and CDR2 is FVKESK. The CDR3 region is CASSPTLSMGSYEQYF. CDR3 coding DNA: TGTGCCAGCAGCCCGACACTGTCGATGGGCTCCTACGAGCAGTACTTC.

J is TRBJ1-5 and V is TRBV6-5; D remains unclear. V lost 6 bases and J 3 bases, leaving 12 bases between the germline ends. CDR3 length equals 14 residues. Germline CDR1 is MNHEY and CDR2 is SVGAGI. CDR3 protein: CASSNFAYNQPQHF. The CDR3 nucleotides are TGTGCCAGCAGCAACTTTGCGTACAATCAGCCCCAGCATTTT.

The chain carries TRBV5-4 and TRBJ2-7; 8 nucleotides agree with TRBD2. In germline, CDR1 is SGHNT, CDR2 YYREEE (reference sequence). The CDR3 covers 16 residues. With 3 bases clipped from V and 7 bases from J, the junction kept 15 bases outside the gene matches. The CDR3 DNA reads as TGTGCCAGCAGCTCCGCCGTGGGAGCGGGAGTTCGTGAGCAGTACTTC. Translated, it gives CASSSAVGAGVREQYF.

The chain links TRBV27 to TRBJ2-7, with 7 positions matching TRBD1. The CDR3 consists of 16 residues. The V and J ends lost 7 bases and 3 bases, in that order; junction bases with no gene match: 15. Germline CDR1 is MNHEY and CDR2 is SMNVEV (reference sequence). CDR3 sequence: CASTLTVDRENYEQYF. The CDR3 region has the DNA TGTGCCAGCACCCTAACCGTTGACAGGGAGAACTACGAGCAGTACTTC.

CDR3 amino acids: CASSFAREASNTGELFF. The CDR3 DNA is TGCGCCAGCAGCTTCGCTCGGGAGGCGTCGAACACCGGGGAGCTGTTTTTT. V and J are TRBV5-1 and TRBJ2-2, with 7 bases fitting TRBD2. The ends lost 2 bases at V and 0 bases at J; junction bases unmatched: 7. In germline, CDR1 is SGHRS, CDR2 YFSETQ. The CDR3 is 17 residues long.